The 4 T cell receptor beta chains below come from one sample, sequenced in a study of long-term antiretroviral therapy in people with HIV (dated by TCRdb to 2022 to 2024). The immunoSEQ hsTCRB v3.0 assay was used at survey level resolution to sequence the TRB variable region. TCRdb took this table from immuneACCESS and kept in-frame rearrangements with V and J called. Such tables lack part of the clones; where checked against another copy, unresolved V genes explain under half of the gap, and the rest is unexplained. The sample profile shows approximately 45,000 clones; about nine tenths of them were found once. The ten biggest clones cover about 5% of the sample. The starting material was unsorted PBMCs, obtained 0.1 years before starting antiretroviral therapy. These receptors originate from a woman aged 50 to 60 with HIV.

This clone was observed a few times. The chain uses TRBV7-3 and TRBJ2-5; 8 nucleotides align to TRBD2. Germline trimming cut 1 base from V and 5 bases from J; bases unmatched to any gene: 6. The CDR3 is 15 residues long. Germline CDR1 and CDR2: SGHTA and FQGTGA. CDR3 nucleotides: TGTGCCAGCAGCTTAAACACGGGGGGGCGGGAGACCCAGTACTTC. It yields the protein CASSLNTGGRETQYF.

This chain links TRBV5-1 with TRBJ1-2, with 8 nucleotides matching TRBD1. The CDR3 sequence is 15 residues long. The germline CDR1 and CDR2 sequences are SGHRS and YFSETQ. V shed 0 bases, J shed 4 bases, and the junction held 5 bases outside the gene matches. The CDR3, as DNA: TGCGCCAGCAGCTTGGGCGGACAGGGCAGCTATGGCTACACCTTC. Its translation is CASSLGGQGSYGYTF. Full variable domain (outside the CDR3, taken from reference TRBV5-1 and TRBJ1-2): KAGVTQTPRYLIKTRGQQVTLSCSPISGHRSVSWYQQTPGQGLQFLFEYFSETQRNKGNFPGRFSGRQFSNSRSEMNVSTLELGDSALYLCASSLGGQGSYGYTFGSGTRLTVV.

This chain joins TRBV2 and TRBJ1-1; D ambiguous. This CDR3 is built from 13 residues. Germline CDR1 and CDR2: SNHLY and FYNNEI. V was clipped by 6 bases and J by 7 bases, with 15 bases between them. Here the CDR3 reads CASRYVAPVEAFF. In nucleotides, the CDR3 is TGTGCCAGCAGATACGTCGCACCCGTTGAAGCTTTCTTT.

The chain combines TRBV6-1 with TRBJ2-6, with D hard to call. CDR1 and CDR2 (germline): MNHNS, SASEGT. Trimming left V 1 base short and J 0 bases short, with 10 bases between. The CDR3 runs to 17 residues. The CDR3 DNA follows: TGTGCCAGCAGTGAAGACGCACTTGCCTCTGGGGCCAACGTCCTGACTTTC. Translating gives CASSEDALASGANVLTF.